A selection of T cell receptor beta chains follows, all from one sample in a study of CD8+ T cells in alopecia areata. Only in-frame clones appear in the TCRdb table, and some are missing; sequencing was by immunoSEQ multiplex PCR. Among some 96,000 clones listed, more than 55% were seen once. The sample consisted of CD8+ T cells sorted from blood, taken at week 4, from a patient treated with tofacitinib. Receptors originate from a human donor with alopecia areata. CDR3s include the opening cysteine and the closing phenylalanine or tryptophan. A D gene is named only where the DNA matches it firmly. Clone size is stated in some rows and not others, as once, few, many or a class when expanded.

TRBJ2-1,TRBV30,TRBD1,-,CAWTDRVNEQFF,TGTGCCTGGACGGACAGGGTTAATGAGCAGTTCTTC
TRBJ1-3,TRBV7-9,-,-,CASSTGRSSGNTIYF,TGTGCCAGCAGCACGGGACGGTCCTCTGGAAACACCATATATTTT
TRBJ2-3,TRBV29-1,TRBD2,-,CSVEDSGLAGGRRTDTQYF,TGCAGCGTTGAAGATTCCGGACTAGCGGGGGGGCGACGGACAGATACGCAGTATTTT
TRBJ2-5,TRBV2,TRBD2,-,CASSVGTSGSQETQYF,TGTGCCAGCAGTGTTGGGACTAGCGGGAGTCAGGAGACCCAGTACTTC
TRBJ2-3,TRBV13,TRBD2,-,CASSRGGGAWGDTQYF,TGTGCCAGCAGCCGGGGGGGAGGCGCCTGGGGAGATACGCAGTATTTT
TRBJ2-5,TRBV10-3,-,few,CAISGGIQGNQETQYF,TGTGCCATCAGTGGGGGAATACAGGGCAACCAAGAGACCCAGTACTTC
TRBJ1-5,TRBV7-9,-,few,CASSLGGQPQHF,TGTGCCAGCAGTTTAGGGGGTCAGCCCCAGCATTTT
TRBJ2-6,TRBV5-1,TRBD2,-,CASSSGLAGTYSGANVLTF,TGCGCCAGCAGCTCGGGACTAGCGGGTACATACTCTGGGGCCAACGTCCTGACTTTC
TRBJ1-1,TRBV4-3,-,once,CASSENREGNTEAFF,TGCGCCAGCAGCGAGAACAGGGAGGGGAACACTGAAGCTTTCTTT
TRBJ2-1,TRBV30,TRBD2,-,CACRLAGANEQFF,TGTGCCTGCAGACTAGCGGGAGCCAATGAGCAGTTCTTC
TRBJ2-5,TRBV4-1,-,-,CASSQVDGETQYF,TGCGCCAGCAGCCAAGTAGATGGCGAGACCCAGTACTTC
TRBJ1-5,TRBV28,-,-,CASSPSWQGRGQPQHF,TGTGCCAGCAGCCCATCCTGGCAGGGGAGGGGGCAGCCCCAGCATTTT
TRBJ2-7,TRBV29-1,-,-,CSVRDTFYEQYF,TGCAGCGTTCGGGACACTTTCTACGAGCAGTACTTC
TRBJ2-7,TRBV27,TRBD1,-,CASSFGQGFEQYF,TGTGCCAGCAGTTTCGGACAGGGGTTCGAGCAGTACTTC
TRBJ2-2,TRBV6-4,-,few,CASSDSSGSSNTGELFF,TGTGCCAGCAGTGACTCGTCCGGGAGTTCGAACACCGGGGAGCTGTTTTTT
TRBJ2-1,TRBV5-4,TRBD2,-,CASSLAGGINEQFF,TGTGCCAGCAGCCTAGCGGGGGGGATCAATGAGCAGTTCTTC
TRBJ1-1,TRBV7-2,TRBD1,-,CASFQSGTGDTEAFF,TGTGCCAGCTTCCAATCGGGGACAGGGGACACTGAAGCTTTCTTT
TRBJ2-1,TRBV2,TRBD2,once,CASSPRGARNEQFF,TGTGCCAGCAGCCCGCGGGGGGCGAGGAATGAGCAGTTCTTC
TRBJ1-2,TRBV30,-,-,CAWSVLLGEHYGYTF,TGTGCCTGGAGTGTACTTTTAGGGGAGCACTATGGCTACACCTTC
TRBJ2-1,TRBV27,TRBD2,-,CASTLAGVYNEQFF,TGTGCCAGCACTTTAGCGGGAGTGTACAATGAGCAGTTCTTC
TRBJ1-5,TRBV19,-,-,CASSILPGQNQPQHF,TGTGCCAGTAGTATTCTCCCCGGACAGAATCAGCCCCAGCATTTT
TRBJ2-3,TRBV27,TRBD2,-,CASRLAGADTQYF,TGTGCCAGCAGATTAGCGGGAGCAGATACGCAGTATTTT
TRBJ2-7,TRBV5-1,TRBD1,-,CASSPGTGGYEQYF,TGCGCCAGCAGCCCCGGGACAGGGGGCTACGAGCAGTACTTC
TRBJ1-1,TRBV19,-,-,CASMFRLNTEAFF,TGTGCCAGTATGTTTCGCCTGAACACTGAAGCTTTCTTT
TRBJ2-7,TRBV6-5,-,once,CASSYFSTMNSEQYF,TGTGCCAGCAGTTATTTCAGCACCATGAACTCCGAGCAGTACTTC
TRBJ1-2,TRBV20-1,TRBD1,-,CRSRGHYGYTF,TGCAGGTCTAGGGGGCACTATGGCTACACCTTC
TRBJ2-1,TRBV29-1,-,-,CSVEMSNEQFF,TGCAGCGTTGAGATGTCAAATGAGCAGTTCTTC
TRBJ2-1,TRBV9,TRBD2,many,CASSSGAGYNEQFF,TGTGCCAGCAGCAGCGGGGCAGGCTACAATGAGCAGTTCTTC
TRBJ2-7,TRBV4-1,-,-,CASSQDVNSYEQYF,TGCGCCAGCAGCCAAGACGTAAACTCCTACGAGCAGTACTTC
TRBJ2-7,TRBV29-1,-,-,CSVAQGLDEQYF,TGCAGCGTTGCCCAGGGTCTGGACGAGCAGTACTTC
TRBJ2-3,TRBV10-3,TRBD2,many,CASTTSAPSDTQYF,TGTGCCAGCACCACTAGCGCCCCTTCAGATACGCAGTATTTT
TRBJ2-5,TRBV4-3,-,-,CASSTRDQEQTQYF,TGCGCCAGCAGCACGCGGGACCAAGAGCAGACCCAGTACTTC
TRBJ1-1,TRBV4-1,-,few,CASSQIGGREGTEAFF,TGCGCCAGCAGCCAAATCGGTGGCAGGGAGGGGACTGAAGCTTTCTTT
TRBJ1-1,TRBV19,TRBD1,-,CASSSSKTTGYPNTEAFF,TGTGCCAGTAGTTCCAGCAAAACGACAGGGTACCCGAACACTGAAGCTTTCTTT
TRBJ2-1,TRBV6-5,TRBD2,once,CASSYSIGGRGNEQFF,TGTGCCAGCAGTTACTCGATAGGCGGGAGGGGGAATGAGCAGTTCTTC
TRBJ1-1,TRBV15,-,-,CATSGEQGFSLF,TGTGCCACCAGCGGAGAACAGGGTTTTAGCCTCTTT